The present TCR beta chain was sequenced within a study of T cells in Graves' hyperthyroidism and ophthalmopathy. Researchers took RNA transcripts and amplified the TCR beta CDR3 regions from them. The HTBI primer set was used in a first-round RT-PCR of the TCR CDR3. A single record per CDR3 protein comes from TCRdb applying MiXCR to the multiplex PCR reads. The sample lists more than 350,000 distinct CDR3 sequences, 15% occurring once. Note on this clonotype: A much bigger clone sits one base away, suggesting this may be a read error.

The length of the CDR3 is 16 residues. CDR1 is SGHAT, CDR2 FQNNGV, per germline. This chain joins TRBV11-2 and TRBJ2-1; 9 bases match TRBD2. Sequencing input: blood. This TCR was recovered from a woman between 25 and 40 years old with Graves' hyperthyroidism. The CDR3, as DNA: TGTGCCAGCAGTCGACTTAGCGGGAGAAACTACGATGAGCAGTTCTTC. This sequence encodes CASSRLSGRNYDEQFF.